The 6 T cell receptor beta chains presented below share a single source sample, sequenced in a study of cytomegalovirus exposure and HLA in healthy donors (dated by TCRdb to between 2016 and 2019). The library was generated by the immunoSEQ multiplex PCR assay. For the multiplex PCR, a mixture combining 60 forward primers for TCR Vbeta segments and 13 reverse primers for TCR Jbeta segments was used. This is the immuneACCESS table as TCRdb keeps it, with only in-frame sequences that have V and J called. A part of the clones is gone; compared with another copy, unresolved V genes explain less than half, and the rest is unexplained. In all, the sample holds over 80,000 clones, and 55% to 70% of those were seen once. 5.5% to 6.5% of the sample lies in the top ten. What was sequenced was PBMCs. All receptors derive from a boy aged 5-17 years in good health and CMV-seropositive.

The chain employs TRBV7-9 and TRBJ2-1; 9 positions agree with TRBD2. The V and J ends lost 3 bases and 7 bases, in that order; junction bases with no gene match: 7. This CDR3 spans 15 amino acids. Germline CDR1 is SEHNR and CDR2 is FQNEAQ (reference sequence). The CDR3 here is CASSFIAGASNEQFF. CDR3 nucleotides: TGTGCCAGCAGCTTCATAGCGGGAGCAAGTAATGAGCAGTTCTTC. Using reference TRBV7-9 and TRBJ2-1 for the parts outside the CDR3, the full variable domain is DTGVSQNPRHKITKRGQNVTFRCDPISEHNRLYWYRQTLGQGPEFLTYFQNEAQLEKSRLLSDRFSAERPKGSFSTLEIQRTEQGDSAMYLCASSFIAGASNEQFFGPGTRLTVL.

This chain uses TRBV6-1 with TRBJ2-7, with 8 bases aligning to TRBD2. The CDR3 sequence is 15 residues long. Trimming cost V 8 bases and J 1 base; bases outside gene matches: 10. Germline CDR1 reads MNHNS; CDR2 reads SASEGT. The CDR3 coding sequence is TGTGCCAGCTGGAAGTTCAGCGGGAGTTCCTACGAGCAGTACTTC. Its translation is CASWKFSGSSYEQYF.

The rearrangement links TRBV7-2 to TRBJ2-1, with TRBD2 identical over 9 bases. Germline CDR1 is SGHTA and CDR2 is FQGNSA. The CDR3 totals 15 residues. J was trimmed by 4 bases and V by 1 base; bases with no gene match: 2. The CDR3 nucleotides read TGTGCCAGCAGCTTAGATAGCGGGGGTTACAATGAGCAGTTCTTC. It translates to CASSLDSGGYNEQFF.

The chain couples TRBV29-1 to TRBJ2-3, with D maybe TRBD2 (5 bases). CDR1 SQVTM and CDR2 ANQGSEA come from the germline V gene. This CDR3 region has 15 residues. Trimming took 2 bases from V and 7 from J, leaving 19 bases between them. DNA for the CDR3: TGCAGCGTTGAACTACGAGTGGGAGTTCGAAATACGCAGTATTTT. Its protein is CSVELRVGVRNTQYF.

The chain carries TRBV6-1 and TRBJ1-1, with 8 bases matching TRBD1. Per germline, CDR1 MNHNS and CDR2 SASEGT. The trim removed 6 bases at V and 4 bases at J, leaving 4 bases unmatched. There are 13 residues in the CDR3. For the CDR3, the DNA is TGTGCCAGCAGGTTAACAGGGGGCACTGAAGCTTTCTTT. It encodes CASRLTGGTEAFF.

This clone is a singleton in its sample. Here the CDR3 reads CASSLIRDTEAFF. The CDR3 DNA follows: TGTGCCAGCAGCTTAATCAGGGACACTGAAGCTTTCTTT. The chain is built from TRBV7-2 and TRBJ1-1; D perhaps matches TRBD1 (5 bases). Germline V gene lookup returns CDR1 SGHTA and CDR2 FQGNSA. The V gene lost 2 bases and the J gene lost 3 bases, with 7 bases spanning the gap. There are 13 residues in the CDR3. Combining the CDR3 with reference TRBV7-2 and TRBJ1-1 gives the whole variable domain GAGVSQSPSNKVTEKGKDVELRCDPISGHTALYWYRQSLGQGLEFLIYFQGNSAPDKSGLPSDRFSAERTGGSVSTLTIQRTQQEDSAVYLCASSLIRDTEAFFGQGTRLTVV.